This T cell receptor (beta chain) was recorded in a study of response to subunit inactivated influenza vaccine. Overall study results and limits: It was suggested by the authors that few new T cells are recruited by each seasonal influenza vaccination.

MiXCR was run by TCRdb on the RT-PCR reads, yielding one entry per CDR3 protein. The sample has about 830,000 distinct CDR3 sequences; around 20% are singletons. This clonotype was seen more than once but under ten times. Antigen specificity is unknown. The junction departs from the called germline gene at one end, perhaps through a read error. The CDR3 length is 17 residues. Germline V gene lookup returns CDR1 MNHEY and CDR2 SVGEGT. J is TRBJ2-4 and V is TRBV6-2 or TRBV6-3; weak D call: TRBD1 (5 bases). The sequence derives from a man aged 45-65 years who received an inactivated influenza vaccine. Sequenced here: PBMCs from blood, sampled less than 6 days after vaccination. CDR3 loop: CASNYGESWGRKNIQYF. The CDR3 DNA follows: TGTGCCAGCAATTACGGCGAGAGTTGGGGCAGAAAAAACATTCAGTACTTC.